This TCR beta chain was retrieved from a study of vaccination and CD4 T cells after COVID-19. Looking at the study overall: Post-vaccination samples were procured at a median of around 72 days following dose two (range 14 to 241).

Details on this clonotype: Its target is unknown.

This sample's treatment: roughly ten-day PBMC culture with coronavirus spike peptide pools or control peptides (ViraFEST assay). Positive PCR dates covered March to December 2020, before US Alpha, Beta and Delta variants. After culture for about ten days, isolation of CD4+ T cells was performed by negative selection. Sequenced with the Oncomine TCR Beta short-read assay was DNA taken from cultured CD4+ T cells. TCRdb reprocessed the PCR reads via MiXCR and lists one record per CDR3 protein. Of under 20,000 distinct CDR3 sequences in the sample, roughly 31% were seen once. Study outcomes and limitations: With convalescent patients, a median about 87% of reactive clones emerged solely after vaccination.

The sequencing input was cultured CD4+ T cells from blood. The clonotype originates from a human donor with COVID-19.

The CDR3 nucleotides are TGTGCCACCAGCGCCAGACAGATCTCTGGAAACACCATATATTTT. Protein: CATSARQISGNTIYF. The chain joins TRBV15 to TRBJ1-3; the D gene is possibly TRBD1 (5 bases). V lost 5 bases, J lost 0 bases, and 11 bases lay in between. This CDR3 has 15 amino acids. In germline, CDR1 is LNHNV, CDR2 YYDKDF (reference sequence).